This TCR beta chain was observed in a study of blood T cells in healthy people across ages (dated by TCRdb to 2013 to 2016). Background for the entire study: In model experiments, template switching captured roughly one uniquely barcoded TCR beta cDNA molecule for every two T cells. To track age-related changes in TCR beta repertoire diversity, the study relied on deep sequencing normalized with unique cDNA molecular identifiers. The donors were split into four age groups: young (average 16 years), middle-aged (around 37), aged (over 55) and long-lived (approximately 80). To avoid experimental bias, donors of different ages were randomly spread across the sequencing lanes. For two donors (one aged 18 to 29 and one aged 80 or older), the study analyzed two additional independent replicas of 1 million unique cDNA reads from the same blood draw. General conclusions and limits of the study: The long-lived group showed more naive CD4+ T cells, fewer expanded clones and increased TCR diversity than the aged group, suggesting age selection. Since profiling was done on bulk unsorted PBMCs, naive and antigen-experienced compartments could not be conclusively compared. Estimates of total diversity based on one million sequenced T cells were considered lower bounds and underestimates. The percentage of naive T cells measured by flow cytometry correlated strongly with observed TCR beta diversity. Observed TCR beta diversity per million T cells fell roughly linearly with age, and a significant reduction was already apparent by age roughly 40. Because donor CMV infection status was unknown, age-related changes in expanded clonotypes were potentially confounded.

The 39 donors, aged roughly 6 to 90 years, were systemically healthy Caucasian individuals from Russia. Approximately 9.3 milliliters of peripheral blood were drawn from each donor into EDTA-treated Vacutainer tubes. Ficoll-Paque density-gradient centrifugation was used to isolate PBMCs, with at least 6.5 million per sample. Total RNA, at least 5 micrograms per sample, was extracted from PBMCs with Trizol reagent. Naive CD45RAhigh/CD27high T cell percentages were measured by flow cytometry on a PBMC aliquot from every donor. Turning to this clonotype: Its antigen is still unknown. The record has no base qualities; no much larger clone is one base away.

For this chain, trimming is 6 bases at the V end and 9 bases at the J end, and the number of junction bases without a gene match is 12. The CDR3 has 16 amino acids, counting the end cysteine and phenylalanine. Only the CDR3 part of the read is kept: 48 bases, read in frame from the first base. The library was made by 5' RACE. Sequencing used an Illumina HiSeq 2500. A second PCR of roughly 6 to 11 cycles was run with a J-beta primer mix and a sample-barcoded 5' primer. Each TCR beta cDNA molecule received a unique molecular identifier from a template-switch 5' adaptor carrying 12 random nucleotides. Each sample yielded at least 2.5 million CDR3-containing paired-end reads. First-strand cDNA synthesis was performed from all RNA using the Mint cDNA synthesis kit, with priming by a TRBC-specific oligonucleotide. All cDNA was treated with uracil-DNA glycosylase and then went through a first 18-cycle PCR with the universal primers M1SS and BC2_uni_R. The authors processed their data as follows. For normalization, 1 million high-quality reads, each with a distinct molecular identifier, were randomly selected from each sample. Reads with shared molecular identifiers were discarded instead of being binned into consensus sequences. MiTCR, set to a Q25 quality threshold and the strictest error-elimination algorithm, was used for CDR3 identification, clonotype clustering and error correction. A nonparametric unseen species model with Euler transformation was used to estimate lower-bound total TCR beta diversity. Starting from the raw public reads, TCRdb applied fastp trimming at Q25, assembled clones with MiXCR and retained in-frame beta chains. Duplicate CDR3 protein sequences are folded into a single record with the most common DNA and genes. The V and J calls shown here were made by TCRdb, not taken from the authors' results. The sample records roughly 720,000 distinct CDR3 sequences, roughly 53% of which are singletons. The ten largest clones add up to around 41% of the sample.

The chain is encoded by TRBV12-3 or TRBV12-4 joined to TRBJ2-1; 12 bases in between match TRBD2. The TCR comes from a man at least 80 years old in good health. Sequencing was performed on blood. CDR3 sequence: CASRVSGTSGSVEQFF. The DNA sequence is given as TGTGCCAGCAGGGTTTCCGGGACTAGCGGGTCCGTTGAGCAGTTCTTC.